This TCR beta chain was obtained from a study of blood T cell repertoires in COVID-19. The CDR3 length is 16 residues. The V segment lost 1 base and the J segment 6 bases; nucleotides outside the gene matches: 4. Germline V gene sequence: CDR1 MNHEY, CDR2 SVGAGI. TCRdb's copy holds only in-frame clones and misses some; the assay was immunoSEQ multiplex PCR. The sample has tens of thousands of clones, around 88% seen once. The sequence came from a human donor with active COVID-19. The donor label of this sample is uncertain. This sequence joins TRBV6-5 and TRBJ2-2, with 11 bases matching TRBD2. The sample consisted of peripheral blood. The CDR3 reads CASSYFLAGGSGELFF. As DNA, the CDR3 is TGTGCCAGCAGTTACTTCCTAGCGGGGGGATCCGGGGAGCTGTTTTTT.